A selection of T cell receptor beta chains follows, all from one sample in a study of control samples from healthy donors and cancer patients. TCRdb's table, derived via immunoSEQ multiplex PCR, lists solely in-frame clones and lacks some. The sample carries about 160,000 clones, roughly 90% recorded once. Sequences were obtained from blood. Receptors were obtained from a man aged 25-45 years in good health. Both conserved end residues are part of each CDR3. The D gene is left open where the match is weak. Clone size is given for some rows only: seen once, a few or many times, or a class if the clone is expanded.

size	D	V	J	DNA	CDR3
-	-	TRBV27	TRBJ2-7	TGTGCCAGCAAAATCTACAGGGATACCGACGAGCAGTACTTC	CASKIYRDTDEQYF
-	TRBD1	TRBV15	TRBJ1-5	TGTGCCACCAGCAAACTTCCAGGGGGTGATCAGCCCCAGCATTTT	CATSKLPGGDQPQHF
-	-	TRBV28	TRBJ1-2	TGTGCCAGCAGGGGGGTCCGGGGCTACACCTTC	CASRGVRGYTF
once	-	TRBV19	TRBJ1-2	TGTGCCAGTAGTATAGACCCGGTGGCCTATGGCTACACCTTC	CASSIDPVAYGYTF
few	-	TRBV19	TRBJ2-7	TGTGCCAGTAGTATGATAGGGGCCAACCTTGTGCAGTACTTC	CASSMIGANLVQYF
-	-	TRBV28	TRBJ1-1	TGTGCCAGCACCAAGGGCACTGAAGCTTTCTTT	CASTKGTEAFF
few	-	TRBV6-4	TRBJ2-1	TGTGCCAGCAGTCCTTTGGGGGAGGCCAATGAGCAGTTCTTC	CASSPLGEANEQFF
once	TRBD1	TRBV2	TRBJ1-4	TGTGCCAGCAGTGAGCGGGGACAGGGATTCGAAAAACTGTTTTTT	CASSERGQGFEKLFF
-	-	TRBV7-2	TRBJ1-1	TGTGCCAGCAGCTTAGCGCGGGGGTGGGAAGCTTTCTTT	CASSLARGWEAFF
-	TRBD2	TRBV7-8	TRBJ2-5	TGTGCCAGCAGCTTTCCTAAGACTAGCGTGAAAGAGACCCAGTACTTC	CASSFPKTSVKETQYF
-	-	TRBV9	TRBJ1-6	TGTGCCAGCAGCGTAGGAGATCGTGGCACGGGGGCACCCCTCCACTTT	CASSVGDRGTGAPLHF
-	-	TRBV10-3	TRBJ2-3	TGTGCCCTCAAAGCGACAGGCACAGATACGCAGTATTTT	CALKATGTDTQYF
-	-	TRBV7-8	TRBJ1-1	TGTGCCAGCAGCTTAGTTGGGAACACTGAAGCTTTCTTT	CASSLVGNTEAFF
once	-	TRBV13	TRBJ1-2	TGTGCCAGCAGCTCCCCGACGGCATCCGTCCTCTATGGCTACACCTTC	CASSSPTASVLYGYTF
-	-	TRBV28	TRBJ2-7	TGTGCCAGCAGTTTCAGGGGCTACGAGCAGTACTTC	CASSFRGYEQYF
-	TRBD2	TRBV11-2	TRBJ2-2	TGTGCCAGCAGCTGGACTAGCGGGGCGAACACCGGGGAGCTGTTTTTT	CASSWTSGANTGELFF